This T cell receptor beta chain was obtained from a study of T cell repertoires in ileal Crohn's disease. Study-wide points: Active smokers at surgery had more clonal expansions than non-smokers.

Germline V lookup: CDR1 MGHRA, CDR2 YSYEKL. The CDR3 spans 16 residues. Trimming took 4 bases from V and 4 from J; bases not matched to a gene: 9. Sample time point: neoterminal ileum biopsy at postoperative endoscopy, about 6 months after surgery. A note on this clone: Its antigen is still unknown.

Per sample, roughly 530 nanograms of biopsy DNA were TCRB immunosequenced. Produced via immunoSEQ multiplex PCR; TCRdb's table is partial and in-frame only. Here the sample spans 12,000 or so clones, roughly 80% being singletons. This clonotype was obtained from an adult with Crohn's disease. This chain uses TRBV4-1 with TRBJ2-7; 11 nucleotides match TRBD2. The sequencing sample was made of ileal tissue. The CDR3: CASSPPASGRIYEQYF. The CDR3 region has the DNA TGCGCCAGCAGCCCCCCGGCTAGCGGGAGGATATACGAGCAGTACTTC.